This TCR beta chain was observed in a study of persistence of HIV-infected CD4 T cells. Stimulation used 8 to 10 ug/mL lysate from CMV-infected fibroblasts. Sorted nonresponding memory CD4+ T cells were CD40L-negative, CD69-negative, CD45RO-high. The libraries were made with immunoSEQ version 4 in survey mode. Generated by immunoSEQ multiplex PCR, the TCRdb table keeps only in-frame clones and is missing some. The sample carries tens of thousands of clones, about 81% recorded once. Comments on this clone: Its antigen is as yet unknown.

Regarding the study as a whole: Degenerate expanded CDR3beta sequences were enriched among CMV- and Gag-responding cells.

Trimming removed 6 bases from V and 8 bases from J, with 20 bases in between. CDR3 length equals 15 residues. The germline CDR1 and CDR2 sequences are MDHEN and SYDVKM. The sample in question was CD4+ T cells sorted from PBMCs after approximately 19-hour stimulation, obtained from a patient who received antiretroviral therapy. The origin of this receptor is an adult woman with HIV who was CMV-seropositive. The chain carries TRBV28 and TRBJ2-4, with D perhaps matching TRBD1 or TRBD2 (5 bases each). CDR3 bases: TGTGCCAGCAGCCCTGGGGGTTCAGGGTGGGACATTCAGTACTTC. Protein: CASSPGGSGWDIQYF.